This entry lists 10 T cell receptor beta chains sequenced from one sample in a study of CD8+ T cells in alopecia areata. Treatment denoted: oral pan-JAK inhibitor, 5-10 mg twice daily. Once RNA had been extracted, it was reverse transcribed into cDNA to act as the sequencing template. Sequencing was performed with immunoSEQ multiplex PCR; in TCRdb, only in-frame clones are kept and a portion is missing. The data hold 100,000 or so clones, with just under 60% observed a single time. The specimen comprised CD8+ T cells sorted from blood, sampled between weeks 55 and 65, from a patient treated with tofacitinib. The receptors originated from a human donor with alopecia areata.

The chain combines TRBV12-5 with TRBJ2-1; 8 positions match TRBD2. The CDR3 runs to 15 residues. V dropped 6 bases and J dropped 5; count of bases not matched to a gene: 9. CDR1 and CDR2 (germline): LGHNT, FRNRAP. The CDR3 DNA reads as TGTGCTAGTGGACATCCTCGGCGGGGGGACAATGAGCAGTTCTTC. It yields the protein CASGHPRRGDNEQFF.

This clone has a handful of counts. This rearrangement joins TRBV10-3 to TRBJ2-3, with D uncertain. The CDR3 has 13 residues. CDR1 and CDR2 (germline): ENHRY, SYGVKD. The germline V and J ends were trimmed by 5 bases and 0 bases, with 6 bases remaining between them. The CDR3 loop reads CAISLQSTDTQYF. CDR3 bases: TGTGCCATCAGTCTGCAGAGCACAGATACGCAGTATTTT.

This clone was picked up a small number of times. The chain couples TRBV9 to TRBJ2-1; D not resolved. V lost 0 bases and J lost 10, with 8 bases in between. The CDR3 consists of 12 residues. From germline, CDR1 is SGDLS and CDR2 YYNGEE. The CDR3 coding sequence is TGTGCCAGCAGCGTAGTGTCTACCGAGCAGTTCTTC. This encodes CASSVVSTEQFF. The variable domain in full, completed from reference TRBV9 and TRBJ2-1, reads DSGVTQTPKHLITATGQRVTLRCSPRSGDLSVYWYQQSLDQGLQFLIQYYNGEERAKGNILERFSAQQFPDLHSELNLSSLELGDSALYFCASSVVSTEQFFGPGTRLTVL.

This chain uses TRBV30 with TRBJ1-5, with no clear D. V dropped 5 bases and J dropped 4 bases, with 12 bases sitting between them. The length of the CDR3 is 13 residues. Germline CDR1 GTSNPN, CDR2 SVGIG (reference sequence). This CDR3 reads CAWASAGNQPQHF. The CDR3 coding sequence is TGTGCCTGGGCCTCGGCGGGGAATCAGCCCCAGCATTTT.

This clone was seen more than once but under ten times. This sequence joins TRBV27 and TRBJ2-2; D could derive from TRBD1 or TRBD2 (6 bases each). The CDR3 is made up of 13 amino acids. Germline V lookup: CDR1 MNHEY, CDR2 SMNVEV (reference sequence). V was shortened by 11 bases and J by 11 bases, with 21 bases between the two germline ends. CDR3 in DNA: TGTGCCGTCGGGGTTAGGGGGGCGATTGAGCTGTTTTTT. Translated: CAVGVRGAIELFF.

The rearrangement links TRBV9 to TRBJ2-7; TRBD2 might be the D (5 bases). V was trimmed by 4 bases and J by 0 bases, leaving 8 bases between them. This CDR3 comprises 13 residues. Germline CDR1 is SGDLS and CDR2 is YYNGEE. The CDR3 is CASSSGSSYEQYF. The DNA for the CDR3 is TGTGCCAGCAGCAGCGGCAGCTCCTACGAGCAGTACTTC.

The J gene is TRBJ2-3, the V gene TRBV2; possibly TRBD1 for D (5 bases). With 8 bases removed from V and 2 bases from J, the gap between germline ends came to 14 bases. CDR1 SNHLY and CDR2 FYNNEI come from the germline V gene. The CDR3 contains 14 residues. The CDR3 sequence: CASPRRQNTDTQYF. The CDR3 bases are TGTGCCAGCCCGAGAAGACAGAACACAGATACGCAGTATTTT.

The DNA for the CDR3 is TGTGCCAGCTCACCACCGGAGTCAGATACGCAGTATTTT. Residues: CASSPPESDTQYF. The gene calls are TRBV18 and TRBJ2-3, with D uncertain. The CDR3 covers 13 residues. The V and J ends lost 0 bases and 4 bases respectively, with 5 bases between them. Germline V CDR1 and CDR2: KGHSH, LQKENI.

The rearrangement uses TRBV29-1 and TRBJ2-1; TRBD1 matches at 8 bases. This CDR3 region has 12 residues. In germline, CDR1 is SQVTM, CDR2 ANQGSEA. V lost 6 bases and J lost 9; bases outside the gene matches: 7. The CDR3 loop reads CSVPGQVFEQFF. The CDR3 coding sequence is TGCAGCGTGCCGGGACAGGTGTTTGAGCAGTTCTTC.

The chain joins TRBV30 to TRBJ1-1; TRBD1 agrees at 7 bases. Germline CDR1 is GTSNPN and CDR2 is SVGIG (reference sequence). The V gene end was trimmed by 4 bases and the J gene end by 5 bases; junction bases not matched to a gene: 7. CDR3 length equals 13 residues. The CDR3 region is CAWNGQVWTEAFF. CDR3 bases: TGTGCCTGGAACGGACAGGTGTGGACTGAAGCTTTCTTT.